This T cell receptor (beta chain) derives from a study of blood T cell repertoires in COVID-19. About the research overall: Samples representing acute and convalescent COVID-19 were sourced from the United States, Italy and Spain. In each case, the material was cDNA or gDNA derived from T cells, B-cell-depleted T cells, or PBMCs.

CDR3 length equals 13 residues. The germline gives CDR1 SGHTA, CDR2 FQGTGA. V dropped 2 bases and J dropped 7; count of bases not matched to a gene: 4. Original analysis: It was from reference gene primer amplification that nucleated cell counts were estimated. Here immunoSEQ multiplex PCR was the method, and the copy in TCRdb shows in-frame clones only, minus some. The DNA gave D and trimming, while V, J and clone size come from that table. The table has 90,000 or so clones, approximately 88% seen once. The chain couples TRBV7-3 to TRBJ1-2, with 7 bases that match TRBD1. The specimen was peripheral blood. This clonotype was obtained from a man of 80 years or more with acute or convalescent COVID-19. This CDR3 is CASSLDRAGGYTF. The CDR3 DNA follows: TGTGCCAGCAGCTTAGACAGGGCCGGTGGCTACACCTTC. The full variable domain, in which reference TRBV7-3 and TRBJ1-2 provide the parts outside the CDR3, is GAGVSQTPSNKVTEKGKYVELRCDPISGHTALYWYRQSLGQGPEFLIYFQGTGAADDSGLPNDRFFAVRPEGSVSTLKIQRTERGDSAVYLCASSLDRAGGYTFGSGTRLTVV.